This TCR beta chain was recorded in a study of CD8+ T cells in alopecia areata. For the study at large: Patients remained on tofacitinib for 6 to 18 months and then went 6 months without it.

Study-level findings and limits: Scalp data also include sequences from resident alphabeta T cells of normal skin. TCR sharing across patients was less clear than in mice, possibly HLA-related.

A word on this clone: Its antigen is unidentified.

RNA was extracted and reverse transcribed into cDNA as the sequencing template. Sequencing used immunoSEQ multiplex PCR; TCRdb keeps in-frame clones, though not all of them. The sample carries about 140,000 clones, approximately 90% recorded once. Sample treatment: oral pan-JAK inhibitor, 5-10 mg twice daily. Lesional scalp punch biopsies and peripheral blood came from alopecia areata patients. This clonotype originated in a human donor with alopecia areata. The specimen comprised CD8+ T cells sorted from blood, sampled at week 4, from a patient treated with tofacitinib.

The CDR3 is CASSAAGGMNTEAFF. In nucleotides, the CDR3 is TGTGCCAGCAGCGCGGCCGGGGGCATGAACACTGAAGCTTTCTTT. V is TRBV7-8 and J is TRBJ1-1, with a possible D match to TRBD1 (6 bases). V lost 5 bases to trimming and J lost 0 bases, with 13 bases between them. This CDR3 spans 15 amino acids. Per germline, CDR1 SGHVS and CDR2 FQNEAQ.